The clone carrying this T cell receptor (beta chain) was seen a handful of times. The antigen is unknown. This record belongs to a study of vaccination and CD4 T cells after COVID-19. The sample's treatment: approximately nine-day PBMC culture with coronavirus spike peptide pools or control peptides (ViraFEST assay). Oncomine TCR Beta short-read sequencing was applied to DNA from cultured CD4+ T cells. TCRdb fed the PCR reads into MiXCR, producing one record per CDR3 protein. The data show about 20,000 distinct CDR3 sequences, approximately 49% seen once. The sequence was collected from a human donor who had recovered from COVID-19. The sample here was CD4+ T cells from blood, cultured in vitro, taken before SARS-CoV-2 vaccination.

CDR3 amino acids: CASSSSGRFGETQYF. CDR3 DNA: TGTGCCAGCAGTTCTAGCGGGAGGTTCGGGGAGACCCAGTACTTC. The gene calls are TRBV6-5 and TRBJ2-5; TRBD2 matches at 11 bases. The CDR3 contains 15 residues. Germline trimming cut 4 bases from V and 5 bases from J; bases unmatched to any gene: 6. The germline V gene encodes CDR1 MNHEY and CDR2 SVGAGI.